This T cell receptor (beta chain) was documented in a study of CD8+ T cells in alopecia areata. Across the whole study: Treatment of the treated patients consisted of oral tofacitinib, 5 to 10 mg twice daily.

General study findings and limits: Unlike in mice, where it was clearer, TCR sharing across patients was less clear, possibly HLA-related.

cDNA prepared by RNA extraction and subsequent reverse transcription served as the template for sequencing. This table comes from immunoSEQ multiplex PCR, and its TCRdb copy is limited to in-frame clones, with some not included. The sample shows roughly 250,000 clones, 67% of them seen only once. CDR3 size: 12 residues. The V gene's germline CDR1 is SGHRS and CDR2 YFSETQ. The V gene lost 2 bases and the J gene lost 2 bases, with 3 bases spanning the gap. Points on this clone: As yet, its antigen is unknown. Other DNA sequences in the same sample also yield this CDR3.

This sequence was found in a human donor with alopecia areata. The gene calls are TRBV5-1 and TRBJ2-3; D not certain. The sequences come from CD4+ T cells sorted from blood, collected at week 0. CDR3 sequence (DNA): TGCGCCAGCAGCTTAGACACAGATACGCAGTATTTT. Encoded protein: CASSLDTDTQYF.